These T cell receptor beta chains were read from a single sample in a study of T cells in Graves' hyperthyroidism and ophthalmopathy. MiXCR, applied by TCRdb to the multiplex PCR reads, yields one record per CDR3 protein. In the table there are about 320,000 distinct CDR3 sequences, approximately 17% of which are singletons. What was sequenced was blood. Receptors originate from a man aged 25-45 years with Graves' hyperthyroidism. Both conserved end residues are part of each CDR3. D genes are given only for firm matches. Size is omitted from some rows. Given values are once, few, many or a class for expanded clones.

j_call | d_call | clone_size | v_call | cdr3_aa | cdr3_nt
TRBJ2-7 | TRBD1 | - | TRBV4-1 | CASSQDRSTGTSYEQYF | TGCGCCAGCAGCCAAGATCGATCGACAGGGACAAGTTACGAGCAGTACTTC
TRBJ1-4 | - | many | TRBV27 | CASSLSPGLEKLFF | TGTGCCAGCAGTTTATCACCGGGCTTGGAAAAACTGTTTTTT
TRBJ2-1 | TRBD1 | many | TRBV24-1 | CATSEQRRDRGDNEQFF | TGTGCCACCAGTGAACAACGACGGGACAGGGGGGATAATGAGCAGTTCTTC
TRBJ1-1 | - | many | TRBV10-3 | CAISESRLIGLMNTEAFF | TGTGCCATCAGTGAGTCGCGCCTGATCGGCCTAATGAACACTGAAGCTTTCTTT
TRBJ2-7 | - | - | TRBV4-1 | CASSPSSTGIYEQYF | TGCGCCAGCAGCCCCTCGTCGACAGGCATCTACGAGCAGTACTTC
TRBJ2-1 | - | many | TRBV30 | CAWSVGDNEQFF | TGTGCCTGGAGTGTGGGGGACAATGAGCAGTTCTTC
TRBJ1-2 | - | few | TRBV20-1 | CSASSEFRDGYTF | TGCAGTGCTAGTAGTGAATTTCGGGATGGCTACACCTTC
TRBJ2-1 | TRBD2 | many | TRBV5-1 | CASSLETSGRPGEQFF | TGCGCCAGCAGCTTGGAGACTAGCGGGAGGCCGGGGGAGCAGTTCTTC
TRBJ2-7 | - | many | TRBV28 | CASSPIFLITPYEQYF | TGTGCCAGCAGCCCTATTTTCCTCATCACCCCGTACGAGCAGTACTTC
TRBJ1-2 | - | many | TRBV30 | CAWSRGGGYTF | TGTGCCTGGAGCAGAGGGGGAGGCTACACCTTC
TRBJ1-5 | TRBD1 | many | TRBV30 | CAWSPTGTTISNQPQHF | TGTGCCTGGAGTCCGACAGGGACCACCATTAGCAATCAGCCCCAGCATTTT
TRBJ2-1 | - | many | TRBV12-3/TRBV12-4 | CASSFVGRNEQFF | TGTGCCAGCAGTTTTGTAGGCCGGAATGAGCAGTTCTTC
TRBJ2-7 | - | many | TRBV12-3/TRBV12-4 | CASSFSSWEQYF | TGTGCCAGCAGTTTTTCCTCCTGGGAGCAGTACTTC
TRBJ2-6 | TRBD2 | - | TRBV5-5 | CASSPSGLAPSGANVLTF | TGTGCCAGCAGCCCCTCTGGACTAGCCCCCTCTGGGGCCAACGTCCTGACTTTC
TRBJ1-1 | - | - | TRBV28 | CASSWGGGDTEAFF | TGTGCCAGCAGTTGGGGTGGGGGCGACACTGAAGCTTTCTTT
TRBJ2-2 | - | - | TRBV27 | CASRRGQYTGELFF | TGTGCCAGCAGGCGGGGGCAGTACACCGGGGAGCTGTTTTTT
TRBJ2-3 | TRBD2 | - | TRBV10-3 | CATKRGDSTDTQYF | TGTGCCACCAAACGGGGGGACAGCACAGATACGCAGTATTTT
TRBJ2-3 | TRBD2 | many | TRBV14 | CASSRLAASTDTQYF | TGTGCCAGCAGCCGACTAGCCGCTAGCACAGATACGCAGTATTTT
TRBJ1-1 | TRBD1 | - | TRBV28 | CASSNYGTATEAFF | TGTGCCAGCAGTAATTACGGGACAGCTACAGAAGCTTTCTTT
TRBJ2-7 | TRBD1 | - | TRBV20-1 | CSASADRPYSYEQYF | TGCAGTGCTAGCGCGGACAGGCCCTACTCCTACGAGCAGTACTTC
TRBJ2-7 | - | - | TRBV11-1 | CASSAQWGVEQYF | TGTGCCAGCAGCGCCCAATGGGGGGTCGAGCAGTACTTC
TRBJ2-7 | - | many | TRBV28 | CASRVGQLYEQYF | TGTGCCAGCAGGGTTGGGCAGCTCTACGAGCAGTACTTC
TRBJ1-2 | - | few | TRBV12-3/TRBV12-4 | CASSWMGPVRLDYGYTF | TGTGCCAGCAGTTGGATGGGGCCTGTACGTTTGGACTATGGCTACACCTTC
TRBJ2-1 | - | few | TRBV10-3 | CAGGPGSHNEQFF | TGTGCCGGGGGACCGGGATCTCACAATGAGCAGTTCTTC
TRBJ2-5 | TRBD2 | - | TRBV30 | CAWSVGTTYQETQYF | TGTGCCTGGAGTGTCGGGACTACGTACCAAGAGACCCAGTACTTC
TRBJ2-1 | TRBD1 | few | TRBV24-1 | CATSDPGQVYNEQFF | TGTGCCACCAGTGATCCGGGACAGGTCTACAATGAGCAGTTCTTC
TRBJ2-7 | - | few | TRBV12-5 | CASRGYEQYF | TGTGCTAGCCGGGGGTACGAGCAGTACTTC
TRBJ1-1 | - | many | TRBV20-1 | CSARDRSTEAFF | TGCAGTGCCAGGGATAGGAGCACTGAAGCTTTCTTT
TRBJ2-4 | - | few | TRBV14 | CASSYQGPNIQYF | TGTGCCAGCAGCTACCAAGGCCCAAACATTCAGTACTTC
TRBJ2-2 | - | many | TRBV7-8 | CASQNRVRGTGELFF | TGTGCCAGTCAGAACCGGGTTCGCGGCACCGGGGAGCTGTTTTTT
TRBJ2-2 | - | few | TRBV27 | CASGDSELFF | TGTGCCAGCGGGGACTCGGAGCTGTTTTTT